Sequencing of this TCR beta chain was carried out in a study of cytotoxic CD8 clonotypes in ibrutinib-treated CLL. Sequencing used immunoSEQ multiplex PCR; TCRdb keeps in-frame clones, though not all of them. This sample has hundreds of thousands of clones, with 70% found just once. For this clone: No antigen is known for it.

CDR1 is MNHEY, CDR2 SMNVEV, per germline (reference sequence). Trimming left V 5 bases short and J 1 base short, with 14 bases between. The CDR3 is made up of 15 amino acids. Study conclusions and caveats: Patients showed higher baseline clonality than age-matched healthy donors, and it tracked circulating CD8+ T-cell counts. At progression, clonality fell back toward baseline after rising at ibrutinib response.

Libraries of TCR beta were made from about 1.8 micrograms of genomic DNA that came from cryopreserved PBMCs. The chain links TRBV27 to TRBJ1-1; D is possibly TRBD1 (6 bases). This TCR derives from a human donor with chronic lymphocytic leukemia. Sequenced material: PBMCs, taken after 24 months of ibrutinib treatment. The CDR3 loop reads CASSVLGGANTEAFF. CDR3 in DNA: TGTGCCAGCAGTGTCCTAGGGGGGGCGAACACTGAAGCTTTCTTT.